This T cell receptor beta chain was retrieved from a study of Ad26.COV2.S vaccination and SARS-CoV-2 variants. The assay was immunoSEQ multiplex PCR, and TCRdb's table has in-frame clones only and misses some. This table has approximately 360,000 clones, 83% appearing once. Study-wide points: Measures of TCR breadth and depth may have fallen short of total T cell responses. Breadth, reportedly substantial, characterized the spike-specific CD8+ and CD4+ T cell responses after vaccination.

Germline V CDR1 and CDR2: SGHAT, FQNNGV. Trimming removed 5 bases from V and 0 bases from J, with 14 bases in between. CDR3 length: 15 residues. Remarks on this clone: The antigen is unknown.

Treatment: 19 received Ad26.COV2.S at low or high dose, single or two shots; roughly five received placebo; per-sample allocation not given. Collection of samples fell on day 63 after the first vaccine or placebo injection. Expressing Wuhan-strain SARS-CoV-2 spike, an Ad26 vector served as the vaccine. This material consisted of peripheral blood, taken in a trial of Ad26.COV2.S vaccine versus placebo. This TCR was sampled from a person aged 18-60 years who received the Ad26.COV2.S COVID-19 vaccine or a placebo. The chain combines TRBV11-2 with TRBJ2-7, with D maybe TRBD1 (5 bases). Here the CDR3 reads CASSASRVGSYEQYF. In DNA form, the CDR3 reads TGTGCCAGCAGCGCGTCCAGGGTGGGCTCCTACGAGCAGTACTTC.